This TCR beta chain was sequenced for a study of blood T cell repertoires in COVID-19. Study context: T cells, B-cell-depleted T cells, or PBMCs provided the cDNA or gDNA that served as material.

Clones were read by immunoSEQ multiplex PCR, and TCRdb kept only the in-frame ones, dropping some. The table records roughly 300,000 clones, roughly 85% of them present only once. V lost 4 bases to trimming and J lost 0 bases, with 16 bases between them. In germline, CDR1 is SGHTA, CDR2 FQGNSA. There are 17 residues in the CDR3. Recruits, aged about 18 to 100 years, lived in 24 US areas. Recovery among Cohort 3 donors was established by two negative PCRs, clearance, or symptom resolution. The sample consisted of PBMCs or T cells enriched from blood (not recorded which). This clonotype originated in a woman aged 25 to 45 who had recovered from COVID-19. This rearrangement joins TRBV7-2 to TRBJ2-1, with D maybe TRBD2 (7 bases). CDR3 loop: CASSSAGAGSSYNEQFF. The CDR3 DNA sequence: TGTGCCAGCAGCTCGGCGGGGGCCGGAAGCTCCTACAATGAGCAGTTCTTC. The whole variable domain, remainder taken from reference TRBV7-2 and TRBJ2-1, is GAGVSQSPSNKVTEKGKDVELRCDPISGHTALYWYRQSLGQGLEFLIYFQGNSAPDKSGLPSDRFSAERTGGSVSTLTIQRTQQEDSAVYLCASSSAGAGSSYNEQFFGPGTRLTVL.